The 8 T cell receptor beta chains listed next were all sequenced from one sample in a study of OX40 agonist ivuxolimab in advanced cancers. Measured with immunoSEQ multiplex PCR; TCRdb has only the in-frame clones, and not every one. Counted here are about 55,000 clones, more than 75% occurring once; the ten biggest clones make up approximately 15%. The specimen was CD4+ or CD8+ T cells sorted from blood, collected in a trial of the OX40 agonist ivuxolimab. Source of these receptors: an adult with an advanced solid tumor such as melanoma, head and neck, liver or kidney cancer.

The J gene is TRBJ2-1, the V gene TRBV5-5; TRBD1 agrees at 9 bases. CDR3 size: 14 residues. V dropped 7 bases and J dropped 8; count of bases not matched to a gene: 10. Germline V gene data show CDR1 as SGHKS and CDR2 as YYEKEE (reference sequence). The CDR3 bases are TGTGCCAGCTTGAGGACAGGGGTAAGCGATGAGCAGTTCTTC. Amino acids: CASLRTGVSDEQFF.

V is TRBV9 and J is TRBJ2-3; possible D gene TRBD2, 6 bases. CDR1 is SGDLS, CDR2 YYNGEE, per germline. Trimming left V 4 bases short and J 5 bases short, with 26 bases between. CDR3 length: 18 residues. CDR3 protein: CASSPADVAVDEEDTQYF. CDR3 bases: TGTGCCAGCAGCCCTGCGGATGTAGCGGTAGACGAGGAAGATACGCAGTATTTT.

The rearrangement joins TRBV5-4 to TRBJ2-5; D might be TRBD2 (6 bases). The DNA end favors TRBJ2-7, so the J call may be wrong. Germline V gene lookup returns CDR1 SGHNT and CDR2 YYREEE (reference sequence). This CDR3 has 16 amino acids. The CDR3 DNA sequence: TGTGCCAGCAGCTTGGGGCGGGGATCGGTATCCTACGAGCAGTACTTC. Protein sequence: CASSLGRGSVSYEQYF.

This rearrangement joins TRBV2 to TRBJ2-1; a possible D gene is TRBD1 (6 bases). The V and J ends lost 2 bases and 0 bases respectively, with 11 bases between them. The CDR3 is 16 amino acids. Germline assignment: CDR1 SNHLY and CDR2 FYNNEI. For the CDR3, the DNA is TGTGCCAGCAGTGAAAGGACAGCAAGCTCCTACAATGAGCAGTTCTTC. Its translation is CASSERTASSYNEQFF.

The chain joins TRBV2 to TRBJ2-4; D gene uncertain. The CDR3 is made up of 15 amino acids. V dropped 0 bases and J dropped 1 base, with 7 bases sitting between them. CDR1 SNHLY and CDR2 FYNNEI come from the germline V gene. The CDR3 DNA sequence: TGTGCCAGCAGTGAAGCCTTGCCGGCCAAAAACATTCAGTACTTC. The encoded protein is CASSEALPAKNIQYF.

The chain couples TRBV5-1 to TRBJ2-7; 12 bases agree with TRBD1. The J segment lost 5 bases and the V segment lost 3 bases, leaving 15 bases of the junction unmatched. This CDR3 spans 18 amino acids. Germline CDR1 and CDR2: SGHRS and YFSETQ. For the CDR3, the DNA is TGCGCCAGCAGCTCCGCCGGGACAGGGGGCTGGGATAGGAACGAGCAGTACTTC. It translates to CASSSAGTGGWDRNEQYF. Together with reference TRBV5-1 and TRBJ2-7, the CDR3 gives the full variable domain: KAGVTQTPRYLIKTRGQQVTLSCSPISGHRSVSWYQQTPGQGLQFLFEYFSETQRNKGNFPGRFSGRQFSNSRSEMNVSTLELGDSALYLCASSSAGTGGWDRNEQYFGPGTRLTVT.

This rearrangement joins TRBV2 to TRBJ2-5; D is ambiguous. Trimming pared 6 bases from V and 4 bases from J, leaving 9 bases between. Germline V CDR1 and CDR2: SNHLY, FYNNEI. The CDR3 extends over 12 amino acids. As DNA, the CDR3 is TGTGCCAGCAGCTGGGTTTCAGAGACCCAGTACTTC. Translation gives CASSWVSETQYF.

This chain uses TRBV7-6 with TRBJ2-3; TRBD1 aligns across 9 bases. Germline CDR1 SGHVS, CDR2 FNYEAQ. The CDR3 runs 15 residues. The trim removed 5 bases at V and 6 bases at J, leaving 9 bases unmatched. The chain's CDR3 is CASSGTGTGLDTQYF. CDR3 in DNA: TGTGCCAGCAGCGGTACCGGGACAGGGTTGGATACGCAGTATTTT.